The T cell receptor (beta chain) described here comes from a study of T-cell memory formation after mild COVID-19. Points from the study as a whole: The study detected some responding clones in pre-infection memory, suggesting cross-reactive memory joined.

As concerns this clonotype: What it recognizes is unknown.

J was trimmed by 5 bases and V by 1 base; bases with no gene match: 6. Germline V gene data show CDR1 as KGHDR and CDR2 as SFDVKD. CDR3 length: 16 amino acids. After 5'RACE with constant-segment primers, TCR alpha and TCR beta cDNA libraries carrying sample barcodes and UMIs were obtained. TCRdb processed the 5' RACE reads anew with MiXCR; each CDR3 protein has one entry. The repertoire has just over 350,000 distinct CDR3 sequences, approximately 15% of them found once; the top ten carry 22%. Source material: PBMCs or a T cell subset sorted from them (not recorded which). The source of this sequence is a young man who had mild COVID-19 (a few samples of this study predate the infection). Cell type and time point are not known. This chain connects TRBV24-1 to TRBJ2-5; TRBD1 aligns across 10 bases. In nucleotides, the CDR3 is TGTGCCACCAGTGATTTTAGCCGGGACAGGGGTGAGACCCAGTACTTC. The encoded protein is CATSDFSRDRGETQYF.